This TCR beta chain was observed in a study of blood T cell repertoires in COVID-19. Across the study: Collection of acute and convalescent COVID-19 samples took place in the United States, Italy and Spain. Nucleic acid was either cDNA or gDNA, and it came from T cells, B-cell-depleted T cells, or PBMCs.

This clone has just one count. The CDR3 runs 14 residues. Germline lookup yields CDR1 MNHEY and CDR2 SMNVEV (reference sequence). The V and J ends lost 6 bases and 8 bases, in that order; junction bases with no gene match: 8. Methods used by the authors: Estimates of nucleated cell counts were drawn from the amplification of reference gene primers. TCRdb's copy holds only in-frame clones and misses some; the assay was immunoSEQ multiplex PCR. V and J calls and clone size come straight from that table; D and trimming were deduced from the DNA. This table has approximately 87,000 clones, around 80% appearing once.

This sequence was found in a woman of 80 years or more with acute or convalescent COVID-19. The chain links TRBV27 to TRBJ1-4; 8 nucleotides match TRBD1. Sequencing used peripheral blood. DNA of the CDR3: TGTGCCAGCAGGCCAGGGGGCTGGCCGGAAAAACTGTTTTTT. Its translation: CASRPGGWPEKLFF.